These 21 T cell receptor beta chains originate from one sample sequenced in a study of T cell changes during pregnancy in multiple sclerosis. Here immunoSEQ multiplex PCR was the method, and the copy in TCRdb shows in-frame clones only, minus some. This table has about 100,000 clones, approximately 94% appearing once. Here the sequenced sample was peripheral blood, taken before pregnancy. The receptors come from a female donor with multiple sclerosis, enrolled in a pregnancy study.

The CDR3 region is CASSSGAEAFF. The CDR3 nucleotides are TGCGCCAGCAGCTCAGGGGCTGAAGCTTTCTTT. The chain has TRBV5-1 and TRBJ1-1, with a weak D call TRBD1 (6 bases). Per the germline V gene, CDR1 is SGHRS and CDR2 is YFSETQ. V was cut by 3 bases and J by 6 bases, with 6 bases left in between. The CDR3 extends over 11 amino acids.

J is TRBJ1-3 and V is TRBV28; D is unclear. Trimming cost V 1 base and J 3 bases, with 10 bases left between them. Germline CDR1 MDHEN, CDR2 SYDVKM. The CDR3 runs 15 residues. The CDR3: CASSLSGVGGNTIYF. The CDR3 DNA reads TGTGCCAGCAGTTTATCCGGGGTCGGTGGAAACACCATATATTTT.

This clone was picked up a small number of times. CDR3 residues: CASSQDLNYGYTF. DNA for the CDR3: TGTGCCAGCAGCCAAGACCTGAACTATGGCTACACCTTC. J is TRBJ1-2 and V is TRBV4-2; D is unclear. The CDR3 is made up of 13 amino acids. With 0 bases removed from V and 2 bases from J, the gap between germline ends came to 4 bases. The germline V gene encodes CDR1 LGHNA and CDR2 YNFKEQ.

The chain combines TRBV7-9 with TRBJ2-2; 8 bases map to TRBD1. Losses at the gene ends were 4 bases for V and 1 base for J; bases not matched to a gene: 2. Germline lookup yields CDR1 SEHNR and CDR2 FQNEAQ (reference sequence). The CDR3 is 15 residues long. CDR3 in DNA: TGTGCCAGCAGCTCGGACAGGGAGAACACCGGGGAGCTGTTTTTT. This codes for CASSSDRENTGELFF.

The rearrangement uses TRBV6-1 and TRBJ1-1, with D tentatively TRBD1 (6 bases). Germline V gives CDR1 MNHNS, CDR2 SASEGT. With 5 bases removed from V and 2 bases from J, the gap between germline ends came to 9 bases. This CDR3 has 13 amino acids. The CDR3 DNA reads TGTGCCAGCAGTCTGGACAGCAACACTGAAGCTTTCTTT. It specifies CASSLDSNTEAFF.

The CDR3 here is CASTPRGQGSAEQYF. For the CDR3, the DNA is TGTGCCAGCACCCCTCGGGGACAGGGATCGGCCGAGCAGTACTTC. The chain has TRBV27 and TRBJ2-7; 9 bases fit TRBD1. CDR3 length: 15 amino acids. Germline assignment: CDR1 MNHEY and CDR2 SMNVEV (reference sequence). Trimming cost V 7 bases and J 6 bases; bases outside gene matches: 13.

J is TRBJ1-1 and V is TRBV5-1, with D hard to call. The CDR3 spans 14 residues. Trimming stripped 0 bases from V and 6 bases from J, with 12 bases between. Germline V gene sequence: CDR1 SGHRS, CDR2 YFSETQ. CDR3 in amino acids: CASSLGASSPEAFF. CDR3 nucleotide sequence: TGCGCCAGCAGCTTGGGCGCCTCCTCCCCTGAAGCTTTCTTT.

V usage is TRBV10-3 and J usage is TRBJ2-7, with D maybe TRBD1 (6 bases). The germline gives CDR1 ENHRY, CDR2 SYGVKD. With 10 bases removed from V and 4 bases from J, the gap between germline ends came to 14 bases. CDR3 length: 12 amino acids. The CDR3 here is CATSRGEYEQYF. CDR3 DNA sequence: TGTGCCACCTCCAGGGGAGAATACGAGCAGTACTTC.

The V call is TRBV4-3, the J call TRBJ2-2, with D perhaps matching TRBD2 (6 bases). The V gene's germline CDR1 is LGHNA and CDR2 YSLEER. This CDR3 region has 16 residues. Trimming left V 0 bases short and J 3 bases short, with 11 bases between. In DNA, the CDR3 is TGCGCCAGCAGCCAAGATTGGCGGGGATACACCGGGGAGCTGTTTTTT. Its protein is CASSQDWRGYTGELFF.

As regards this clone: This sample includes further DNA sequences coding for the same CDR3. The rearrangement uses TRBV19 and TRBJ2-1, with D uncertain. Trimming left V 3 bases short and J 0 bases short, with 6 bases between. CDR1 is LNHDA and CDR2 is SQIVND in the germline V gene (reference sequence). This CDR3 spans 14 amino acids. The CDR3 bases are TGTGCCAGTAGTATTAGTAGCTCCTACAATGAGCAGTTCTTC. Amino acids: CASSISSSYNEQFF.

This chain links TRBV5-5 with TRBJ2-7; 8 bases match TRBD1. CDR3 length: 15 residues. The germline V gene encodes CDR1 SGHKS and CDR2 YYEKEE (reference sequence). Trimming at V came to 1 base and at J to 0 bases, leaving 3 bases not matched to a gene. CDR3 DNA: TGTGCCAGCAGCTTGTACGGACAGGGCTCCTACGAGCAGTACTTC. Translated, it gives CASSLYGQGSYEQYF.

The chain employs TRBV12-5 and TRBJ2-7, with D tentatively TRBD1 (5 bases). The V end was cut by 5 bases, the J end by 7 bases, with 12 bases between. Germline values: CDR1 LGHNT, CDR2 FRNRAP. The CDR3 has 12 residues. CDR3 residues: CASGAVRTEQYF. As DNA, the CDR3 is TGTGCTAGTGGTGCGGTCCGGACAGAGCAGTACTTC. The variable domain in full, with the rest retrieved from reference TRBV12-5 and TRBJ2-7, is DARVTQTPRHKVTEMGQEVTMRCQPILGHNTVFWYRQTMMQGLELLAYFRNRAPLDDSGMPKDRFSAEMPDATLATLKIQPSEPRDSAVYFCASGAVRTEQYFGPGTRLTVT.

The CDR3 bases are TGTGCCAGCAGCGTCAGGACCCATATAGCGGGGAGCACAGATACGCAGTATTTT. It specifies CASSVRTHIAGSTDTQYF. The chain combines TRBV9 with TRBJ2-3, with 8 bases aligning to TRBD2. Germline lookup yields CDR1 SGDLS and CDR2 YYNGEE. The CDR3 runs 18 residues. After removal of 2 bases from V and 0 bases from J, the junction contained 11 bases not matched to a gene. The complete variable domain, with remaining parts taken from reference TRBV9 and TRBJ2-3, reads DSGVTQTPKHLITATGQRVTLRCSPRSGDLSVYWYQQSLDQGLQFLIQYYNGEERAKGNILERFSAQQFPDLHSELNLSSLELGDSALYFCASSVRTHIAGSTDTQYFGPGTRLTVL.

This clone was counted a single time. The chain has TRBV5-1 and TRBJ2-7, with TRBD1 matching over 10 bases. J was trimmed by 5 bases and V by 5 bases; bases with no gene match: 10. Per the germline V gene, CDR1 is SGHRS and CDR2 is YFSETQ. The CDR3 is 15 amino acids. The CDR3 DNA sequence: TGCGCCAGCAGTCCCTCGCCCGGGACAGGGGACGAGCAGTACTTC. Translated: CASSPSPGTGDEQYF. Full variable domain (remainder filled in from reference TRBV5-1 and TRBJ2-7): KAGVTQTPRYLIKTRGQQVTLSCSPISGHRSVSWYQQTPGQGLQFLFEYFSETQRNKGNFPGRFSGRQFSNSRSEMNVSTLELGDSALYLCASSPSPGTGDEQYFGPGTRLTVT.

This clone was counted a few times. The CDR3 DNA reads TGTGCCAGTGGGCTCCATGCTGTTATGAACACTGAAGCTTTCTTT. Protein sequence: CASGLHAVMNTEAFF. V usage is TRBV6-5 and J usage is TRBJ1-1; no clear D. V was shortened by 9 bases and J by 0 bases, with 17 bases between the two germline ends. Germline V lookup: CDR1 MNHEY, CDR2 SVGAGI. The CDR3 runs 15 residues.

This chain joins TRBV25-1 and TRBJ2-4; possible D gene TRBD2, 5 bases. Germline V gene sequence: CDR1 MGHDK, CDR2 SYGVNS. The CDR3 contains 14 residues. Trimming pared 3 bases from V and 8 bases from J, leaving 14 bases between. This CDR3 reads CASSDGVGRDIQYF. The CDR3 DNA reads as TGTGCCAGCAGTGATGGGGTGGGGAGAGACATTCAGTACTTC.

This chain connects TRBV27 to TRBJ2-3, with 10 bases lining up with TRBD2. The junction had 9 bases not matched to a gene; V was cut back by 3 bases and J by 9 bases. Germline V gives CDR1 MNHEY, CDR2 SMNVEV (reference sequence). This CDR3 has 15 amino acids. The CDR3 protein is CASSFPASGGQTQYF. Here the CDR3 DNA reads TGTGCCAGCAGTTTTCCGGCTAGCGGGGGTCAGACGCAGTATTTT.

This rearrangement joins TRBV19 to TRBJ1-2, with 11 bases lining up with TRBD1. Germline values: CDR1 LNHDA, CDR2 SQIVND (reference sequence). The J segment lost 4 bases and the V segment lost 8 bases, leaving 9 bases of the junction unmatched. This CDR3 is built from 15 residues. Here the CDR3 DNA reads TGTGCCAGTTCCCCGGACAGGGGGCCGACCTATGGCTACACCTTC. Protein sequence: CASSPDRGPTYGYTF.

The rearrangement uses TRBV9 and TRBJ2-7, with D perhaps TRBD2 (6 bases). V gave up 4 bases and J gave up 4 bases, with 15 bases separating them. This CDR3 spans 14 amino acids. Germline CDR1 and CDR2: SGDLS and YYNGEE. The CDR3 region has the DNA TGTGCCAGCAGCCTCGGAGGGCCGGGGTACGAGCAGTACTTC. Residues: CASSLGGPGYEQYF.

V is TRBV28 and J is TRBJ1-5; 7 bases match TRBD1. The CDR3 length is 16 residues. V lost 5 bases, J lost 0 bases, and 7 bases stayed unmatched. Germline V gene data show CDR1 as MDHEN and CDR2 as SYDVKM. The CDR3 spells CASSPGTVYSNQPQHF. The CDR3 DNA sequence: TGTGCCAGCAGTCCTGGGACAGTATATAGCAATCAGCCCCAGCATTTT. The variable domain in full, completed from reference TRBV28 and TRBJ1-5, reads DVKVTQSSRYLVKRTGEKVFLECVQDMDHENMFWYRQDPGLGLRLIYFSYDVKMKEKGDIPEGYSVSREKKERFSLILESASTNQTSMYLCASSPGTVYSNQPQHFGDGTRLSIL.

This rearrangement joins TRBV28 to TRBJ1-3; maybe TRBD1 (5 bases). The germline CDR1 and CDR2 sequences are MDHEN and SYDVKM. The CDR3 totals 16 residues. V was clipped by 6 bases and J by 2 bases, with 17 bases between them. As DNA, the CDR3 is TGTGCCAGCAGGCCCTCCTTAGGGGCGACTGGAAACACCATATATTTT. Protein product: CASRPSLGATGNTIYF.